The clone carrying this TCR beta chain was counted at least ten times. This sample was taken from a study of T cells in Graves' hyperthyroidism and ophthalmopathy. Template material for amplifying TCR beta CDR3 regions consisted of RNA transcripts. The HTBI primer set was used in a first-round RT-PCR of the TCR CDR3. TCRdb independently ran MiXCR on the multiplex PCR reads; one entry per CDR3 protein. The top ten hold over 7.5% of the sample, which has roughly 740,000 distinct CDR3 sequences, around 17% seen once. The V end was cut by 5 bases, the J end by 7 bases, with 12 bases between. CDR3 length: 13 residues.

The source of this sequence is a young man with Graves' hyperthyroidism. The sequenced material came from blood. The chain uses TRBV12-3 or TRBV12-4 and TRBJ1-5, with D unresolved. The CDR3 DNA is TGTGCCAGCAGTCTGGACGTCGGGCAGCCCCAGCATTTT. Translated: CASSLDVGQPQHF.